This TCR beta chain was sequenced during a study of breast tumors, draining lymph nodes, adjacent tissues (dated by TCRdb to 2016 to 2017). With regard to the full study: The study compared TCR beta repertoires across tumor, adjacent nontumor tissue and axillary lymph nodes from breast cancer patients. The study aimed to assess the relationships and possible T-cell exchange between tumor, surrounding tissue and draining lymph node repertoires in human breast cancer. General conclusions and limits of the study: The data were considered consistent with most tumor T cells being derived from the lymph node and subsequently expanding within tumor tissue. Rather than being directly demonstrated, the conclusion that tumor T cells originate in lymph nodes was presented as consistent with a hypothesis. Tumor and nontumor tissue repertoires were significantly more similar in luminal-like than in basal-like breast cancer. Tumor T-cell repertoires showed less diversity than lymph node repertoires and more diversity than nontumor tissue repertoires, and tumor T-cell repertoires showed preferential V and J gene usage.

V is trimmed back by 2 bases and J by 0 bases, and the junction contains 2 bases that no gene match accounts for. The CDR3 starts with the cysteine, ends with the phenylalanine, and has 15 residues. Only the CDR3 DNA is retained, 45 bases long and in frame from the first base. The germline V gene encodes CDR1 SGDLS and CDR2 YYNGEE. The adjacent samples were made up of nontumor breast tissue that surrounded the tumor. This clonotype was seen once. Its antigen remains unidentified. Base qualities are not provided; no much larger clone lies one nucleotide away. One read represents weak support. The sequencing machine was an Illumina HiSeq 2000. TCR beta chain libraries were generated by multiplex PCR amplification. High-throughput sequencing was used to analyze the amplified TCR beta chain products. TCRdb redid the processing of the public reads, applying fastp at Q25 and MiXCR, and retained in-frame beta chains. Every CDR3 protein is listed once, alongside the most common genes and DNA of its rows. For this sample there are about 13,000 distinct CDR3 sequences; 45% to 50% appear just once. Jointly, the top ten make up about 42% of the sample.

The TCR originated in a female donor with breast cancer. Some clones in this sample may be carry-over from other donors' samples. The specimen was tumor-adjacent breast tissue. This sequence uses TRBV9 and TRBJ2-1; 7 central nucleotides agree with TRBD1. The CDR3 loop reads CASSVRDSSYNEQFF. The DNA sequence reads TGTGCCAGCAGCGTGAGGGACAGCTCCTACAATGAGCAGTTCTTC. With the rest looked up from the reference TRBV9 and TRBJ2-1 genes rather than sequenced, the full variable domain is DSGVTQTPKHLITATGQRVTLRCSPRSGDLSVYWYQQSLDQGLQFLIQYYNGEERAKGNILERFSAQQFPDLHSELNLSSLELGDSALYFCASSVRDSSYNEQFFGPGTRLTVL.